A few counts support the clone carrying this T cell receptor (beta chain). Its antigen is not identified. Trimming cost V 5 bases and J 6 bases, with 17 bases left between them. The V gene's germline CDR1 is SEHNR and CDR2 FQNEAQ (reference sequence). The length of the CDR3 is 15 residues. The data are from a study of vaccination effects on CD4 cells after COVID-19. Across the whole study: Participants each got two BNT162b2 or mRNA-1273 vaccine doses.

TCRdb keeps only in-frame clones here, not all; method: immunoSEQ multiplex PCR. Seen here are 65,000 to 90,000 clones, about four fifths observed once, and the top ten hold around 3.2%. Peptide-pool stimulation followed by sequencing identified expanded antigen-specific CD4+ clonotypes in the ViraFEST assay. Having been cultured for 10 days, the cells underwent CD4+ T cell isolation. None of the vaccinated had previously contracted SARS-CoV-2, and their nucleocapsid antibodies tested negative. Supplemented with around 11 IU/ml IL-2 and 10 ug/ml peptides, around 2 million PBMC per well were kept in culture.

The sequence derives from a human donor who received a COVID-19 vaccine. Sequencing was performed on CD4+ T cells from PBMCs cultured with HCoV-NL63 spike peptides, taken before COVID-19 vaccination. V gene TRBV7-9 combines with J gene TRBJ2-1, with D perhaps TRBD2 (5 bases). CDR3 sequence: CASSPAVPSGNEQFF. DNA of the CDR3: TGTGCCAGCAGCCCCGCCGTGCCCAGCGGCAATGAGCAGTTCTTC.